A selection of T cell receptor beta chains follows, all from one sample in a study of blood T cell repertoires in COVID-19. Produced via immunoSEQ multiplex PCR; TCRdb's table is partial and in-frame only. The sample includes under 55,000 clones, 80% to 90% seen only once; the top ten take around 2.1%. The sample consisted of peripheral blood. The receptors were sampled from a human donor in a cohort sampled during active COVID-19. Each CDR3 is given with its conserved first and last residue. D genes are given only for firm matches. Size is stated for part of the rows, as once, few or many counts, or as a class when the clone is expanded.

clone size	D gene	V gene	J gene	CDR3 DNA	CDR3 protein
-	-	TRBV7-9	TRBJ1-5	TGTGCCAGCAGCTTAGCTTCGCAGCCCCAGCATTTT	CASSLASQPQHF
-	-	TRBV11-3	TRBJ2-3	TGTGCCAGCAGCTTAGGGGGCCCAGATACGCAGTATTTT	CASSLGGPDTQYF
-	TRBD2	TRBV7-6	TRBJ2-2	TGTGCCAGCAGCCCGGCCGGGACTACGACTGGGACCGGGGAGCTGTTTTTT	CASSPAGTTTGTGELFF
-	-	TRBV5-6	TRBJ2-4	TGTGCCAGCAGCTTGATGGGTCGGGGAGGCAAAAACATTCAGTACTTC	CASSLMGRGGKNIQYF
-	-	TRBV28	TRBJ1-5	TGTGCCAGCATCGGGGGGGGACTCGGAAACCGTGGGCAGCCCCAGCATTTT	CASIGGGLGNRGQPQHF
-	-	TRBV4-1	TRBJ2-7	TGCGCCAGCAGCCAAACCGGGACACCATCCTACGAGCAGTACTTC	CASSQTGTPSYEQYF
-	-	TRBV5-6	TRBJ1-1	TGTGCCAGCAGCCAAGGTCCGGGAAGTAGGACTGAAGCTTTCTTT	CASSQGPGSRTEAFF
-	-	TRBV3-1/TRBV3-2	TRBJ2-1	TGTGCCAGCAGCCAAGCCGCTAGATATGAGCAGTTCTTC	CASSQAARYEQFF
-	TRBD1	TRBV5-1	TRBJ2-2	TGCGCCAGCAGCTGGGCTCCGGGACAGGGATACACCGGGGAGCTGTTTTTT	CASSWAPGQGYTGELFF
once	-	TRBV28	TRBJ1-3	TGTGCCAGCAGTCGCGTGAGGGACTCTGGAAACACCATATATTTT	CASSRVRDSGNTIYF
-	TRBD1	TRBV5-4	TRBJ1-2	TGTGCCAGCAGTTTAGGGGGGACAGGGGGACGCTATGGCTACACCTTC	CASSLGGTGGRYGYTF
-	-	TRBV19	TRBJ1-4	TGTGCCAGTAGTATTCTGTCAGGGGCTAATGAAAAACTGTTTTTT	CASSILSGANEKLFF
-	TRBD1	TRBV4-1	TRBJ1-2	TGCGCCAGCAGCCAGAAGATCCCCGAGACAGGGCCCTATGGCTACACCTTC	CASSQKIPETGPYGYTF
-	-	TRBV12-5	TRBJ1-6	TGTGCTAGTGGTTTTGGGCAGGGTGATTCACCCCTCCACTTT	CASGFGQGDSPLHF
-	TRBD2	TRBV4-2	TRBJ2-5	TGTGCCAGTAGTATAGCGGGGGGCGGCCAAGAGACCCAGTACTTC	CASSIAGGGQETQYF
once	-	TRBV29-1	TRBJ1-2	TGCAGCGTTGACAGGCGCGGGTCGGGGTATGGCTACACCTTC	CSVDRRGSGYGYTF
-	TRBD2	TRBV12-5	TRBJ2-3	TGTGCTAGTGGCTTCGGACTAGCTCAAAGCTCAGATACGCAGTATTTT	CASGFGLAQSSDTQYF
-	-	TRBV20-1	TRBJ1-6	TGCAGTGCTAGTACAGGTTCGAATAATTCACCCCTCCACTTT	CSASTGSNNSPLHF
-	TRBD2	TRBV28	TRBJ2-7	TGTGCCAGCAGTCCGACTAGCGGATCCTACGAGCAGTACTTC	CASSPTSGSYEQYF
-	TRBD1	TRBV18	TRBJ1-5	TGTGCCAGCTCACCATCAGGACAGGGCAATCAGCCCCAGCATTTT	CASSPSGQGNQPQHF
-	TRBD2	TRBV6-6	TRBJ2-7	TGTGCCAGCAGTGATACTAGCGGGAGGTCCTACGAGCAGTACTTC	CASSDTSGRSYEQYF
once	TRBD2	TRBV5-1	TRBJ2-5	TGCGCCAGCAGCTTGGCCGGGCGGGGGGTAAAAGAGACCCAGTACTTC	CASSLAGRGVKETQYF
-	-	TRBV5-1	TRBJ2-7	TGCGCCAGCAGCTCCGGACAGAGTTTCCACGAGCAGTACTTC	CASSSGQSFHEQYF
-	TRBD2	TRBV7-2	TRBJ2-5	TGTGCCAGCAGCTTAAAGGGACTAGCGGGAGGGCGGGAGACCCAGTACTTC	CASSLKGLAGGRETQYF
once	TRBD2	TRBV11-3	TRBJ2-3	TGTGCCAGCAGCTTAGGACTAGCGGGAGTCACAGATACGCAGTATTTT	CASSLGLAGVTDTQYF
-	-	TRBV6-2/TRBV6-3	TRBJ2-2	TGTGCCAGCAGCCCGCCTCCGTACAGGGCCGGGGAGCTGTTTTTT	CASSPPPYRAGELFF
-	-	TRBV28	TRBJ1-4	TGTGCCAGCAGTTTTATATCGGCAACTAATGAAAAACTGTTTTTT	CASSFISATNEKLFF
-	TRBD2	TRBV4-2	TRBJ2-3	TGTGCCAGCAGCCAAGATCTTCCTAGCGGGGTTGCAGATACGCAGTATTTT	CASSQDLPSGVADTQYF
-	TRBD1	TRBV10-3	TRBJ2-7	TGTGCCACGCAACAGGGGTCTTCCTACGAGCAGTACTTC	CATQQGSSYEQYF
-	TRBD1	TRBV15	TRBJ2-7	TGTGCCACCAGCAGAGCCTACACCGGGACAGGGGGTTACGAGCAGTACTTC	CATSRAYTGTGGYEQYF
-	-	TRBV11-1	TRBJ1-1	TGTGCCAGCAGCGAGCATACAGGGTTCACTGAAGCTTTCTTT	CASSEHTGFTEAFF
-	-	TRBV29-1	TRBJ2-5	TGCAGCGTTGAAAGAGGGGAGACCCAGTACTTC	CSVERGETQYF
-	TRBD2	TRBV11-2	TRBJ2-1	TGTGCCAGCAGCTTAGTCGGGGGGGCCTACAATGAGCAGTTCTTC	CASSLVGGAYNEQFF